The 5 T cell receptor beta chains below come from one sample, sequenced in a study of naive and memory T cell subsets. Two oligonucleotides, mixed equimolar, formed the beta constant-region primer covering TRBC1 and TRBC2. The ligated cDNA underwent four PCR rounds using SP2 and nested alpha and beta constant-region primers. TCRdb redid the calling of the UMI-ligation and nested PCR reads with MiXCR, one entry per CDR3 protein. The sample lists approximately 150,000 distinct CDR3 sequences, 20% to 25% occurring once. The study's findings and limits: Possibly reflecting memory cells re-expressing CD45RA, a few larger clonotypes occurred in naive repertoires, especially CD8.

Their antigens remain unidentified. The sample comprised naive CD4+ T cells from blood. The receptor source for this set is a human donor in good health.

This clonotype occurred a few times. The V gene is TRBV18, the J gene TRBJ2-1; 15 bases fit TRBD2. The CDR3 totals 15 residues. Germline values: CDR1 KGHSH, CDR2 LQKENI. V was pared by 4 bases and J by 10 bases, with 5 bases of the junction left unmatched. As DNA, the CDR3 is TGTGCCAGCTCACGGGGACTAGCGGGGGGATACGAGCAGTTCTTC. Amino acids: CASSRGLAGGYEQFF. The whole variable domain, filled in from reference TRBV18 and TRBJ2-1, reads NAGVMQNPRHLVRRRGQEARLRCSPMKGHSHVYWYRQLPEEGLKFMVYLQKENIIDESGMPKERFSAEFPKEGPSILRIQQVVRGDSAAYFCASSRGLAGGYEQFFGPGTRLTVL.

This clonotype was detected only once. J is TRBJ2-2 and V is TRBV12-3 or TRBV12-4; 13 bases fit TRBD2. Trimming cost V 5 bases and J 6 bases; bases outside gene matches: 6. The CDR3 spans 16 residues. DNA for the CDR3: TGTGCCAGCAGTCCGGGACTAGCGGGACGGCCCGGGGAGCTGTTTTTT. It translates to CASSPGLAGRPGELFF.

There are many counts of this clonotype. The CDR3: CASSLGLNTQYF. Here the CDR3 DNA reads TGTGCCAGCAGCTTAGGCCTGAATACGCAGTATTTT. The rearrangement uses TRBV11-3 and TRBJ2-3; D ambiguous. The CDR3 covers 12 residues. Trimming removed 1 base at V and 7 bases at J, with 6 bases between. The germline V gene has CDR1 SGHNT and CDR2 YENEEA.

J is TRBJ2-7 and V is TRBV6-5, with D hard to call. With 4 bases removed from V and 3 bases from J, the gap between germline ends came to 13 bases. CDR1 is MNHEY and CDR2 is SVGAGI in the germline V gene. The CDR3 has 14 amino acids. CDR3 residues: CASSFEGKGYEQYF. The CDR3 DNA reads as TGTGCCAGCAGTTTTGAAGGGAAGGGCTACGAGCAGTACTTC.

This clonotype has at least ten counts. This chain links TRBV20-1 with TRBJ1-2; D call uncertain. Trimming took 5 bases from V and 0 from J, leaving 7 bases between them. Germline V lookup: CDR1 DFQATT, CDR2 SNEGSKA (reference sequence). The CDR3 covers 12 residues. The CDR3 protein is CSAPPSNYGYTF. CDR3 nucleotide sequence: TGCAGTGCTCCTCCCTCTAACTATGGCTACACCTTC.